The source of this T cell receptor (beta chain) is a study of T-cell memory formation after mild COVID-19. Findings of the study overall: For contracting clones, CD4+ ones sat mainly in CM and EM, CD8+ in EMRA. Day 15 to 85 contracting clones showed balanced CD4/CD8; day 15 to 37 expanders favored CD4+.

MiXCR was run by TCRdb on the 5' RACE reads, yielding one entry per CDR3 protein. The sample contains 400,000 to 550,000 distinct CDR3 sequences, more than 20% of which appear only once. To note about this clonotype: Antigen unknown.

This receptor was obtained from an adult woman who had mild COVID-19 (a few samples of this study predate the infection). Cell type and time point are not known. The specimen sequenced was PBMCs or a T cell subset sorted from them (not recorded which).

The CDR3 spells CASSQSGGSEETQYF. For the CDR3, the DNA is TGTGCCAGCAGCCAGTCAGGGGGATCCGAAGAGACCCAGTACTTC. The V call is TRBV3-1, the J call TRBJ2-5; 7 bases map to TRBD1. Germline CDR1 and CDR2: LGHDT and YNNKEL (reference sequence). With V trimmed by 3 bases and J by 3 bases, 7 bases remained unmatched. The length of the CDR3 is 15 residues.